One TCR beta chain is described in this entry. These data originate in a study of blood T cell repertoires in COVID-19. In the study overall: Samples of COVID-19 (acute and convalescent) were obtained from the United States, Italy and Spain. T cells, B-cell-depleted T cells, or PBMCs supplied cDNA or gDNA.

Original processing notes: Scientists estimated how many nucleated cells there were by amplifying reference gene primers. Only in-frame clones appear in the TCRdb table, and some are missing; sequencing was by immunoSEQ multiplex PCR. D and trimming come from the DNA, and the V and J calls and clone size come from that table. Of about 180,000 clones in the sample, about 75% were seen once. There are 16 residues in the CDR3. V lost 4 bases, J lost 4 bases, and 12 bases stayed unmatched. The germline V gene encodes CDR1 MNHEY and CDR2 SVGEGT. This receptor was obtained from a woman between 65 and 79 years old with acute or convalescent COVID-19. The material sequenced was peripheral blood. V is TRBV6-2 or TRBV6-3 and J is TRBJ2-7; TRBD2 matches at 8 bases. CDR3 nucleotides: TGTGCCAGCAGTTCCCCCCGACTAGCGCCACAATACGAGCAGTACTTC. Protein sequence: CASSSPRLAPQYEQYF.